This TCR beta chain was sequenced for a study of T cells in Graves' hyperthyroidism and ophthalmopathy. Study summary: Blood from the periphery was taken at initial diagnosis, before any treatment.

TCR beta CDR3 regions were amplified from RNA. Using the HTBI primer set, a first-round RT-PCR was run on the TCR CDR3. MiXCR was run by TCRdb on the multiplex PCR reads, yielding one entry per CDR3 protein. Among a few hundred thousand distinct CDR3 sequences listed, 14% to 15% were seen once. Findings of the study overall: Blood also showed most of the thyroid clonotypes that were expanded above 0.001.

CDR3 length: 12 amino acids. The V gene's germline CDR1 is LNHDA and CDR2 SQIVND (reference sequence). Between the trimmed V and J ends, which lost 7 bases and 3 bases, there was a span of 9 bases. In the case of this clonotype: Its antigen is undetermined.

The chain joins TRBV19 to TRBJ2-5; D is possibly TRBD1 (5 bases). The sequencing input was blood. The sequence was collected from a woman aged 25 to 39 with Graves' hyperthyroidism. The CDR3 bases are TGTGCCAGTAACACAGGAGAAGAGACCCAGTACTTC. Amino acid sequence: CASNTGEETQYF.